The 4 T cell receptor beta chains presented below share a single source sample, sequenced in a study of CD8 T cells in ankylosing spondylitis. One entry per CDR3 protein, called by TCRdb with MiXCR from the 5' RACE reads. This table holds 300,000 to 350,000 distinct CDR3 sequences, under 14% found once. Sequencing was performed on blood, either unsorted or a sorted T cell fraction (not recorded which). The receptors were sampled from a female donor with ankylosing spondylitis or in good health (not recorded which).

Points on this clonotype: A much larger clone lies one base from this, so it may be a read error. V gene TRBV7-9 combines with J gene TRBJ1-4, with D maybe TRBD1 (5 bases). This CDR3 comprises 15 residues. Germline-derived CDR1 and CDR2 are SEHNR and FQNEAQ (reference sequence). V lost 5 bases and J lost 5, with 15 bases in between. The chain's CDR3 is CASSQGSGGNEKLFF. The CDR3 DNA follows: TGTGCCAGCAGCCAGGGAAGCGGGGGGAATGAAAAACTGTTTTTT.

The chain employs TRBV5-1 and TRBJ2-7; 8 nucleotides align to TRBD2. The CDR3 is 12 residues long. Unmatched junction bases numbered 6, after V lost 1 base and J lost 12 bases. Germline V CDR1 and CDR2: SGHRS, YFSETQ. The CDR3 DNA reads TGCGCCAGCAGCTTGTCCCCTAGCGGGTTGTACTTC. Translating gives CASSLSPSGLYF.

The chain uses TRBV6-1 and TRBJ2-7, with D possibly TRBD2 on 7 matching bases. The germline CDR1 and CDR2 sequences are MNHNS and SASEGT. CDR3 length equals 17 residues. Trimming pared 6 bases from V and 5 bases from J, leaving 26 bases between. The CDR3 DNA follows: TGTGCCAGCAGCCTCCCGGGGGGCCAGCACCTGGTCCACGAGCAGTACTTC. Residues: CASSLPGGQHLVHEQYF.

The rearrangement links TRBV27 to TRBJ1-6; D is perhaps TRBD1 (6 bases). The CDR3 is 13 amino acids. Trimming took off 2 bases at V and 7 bases at J, with 6 bases between the two ends. Looked up from germline, CDR1 is MNHEY and CDR2 is SMNVEV (reference sequence). The DNA of the CDR3 is TGTGCCAGCAGTTTAGACAGGAATTCACCCCTCCACTTT. Translating gives CASSLDRNSPLHF.